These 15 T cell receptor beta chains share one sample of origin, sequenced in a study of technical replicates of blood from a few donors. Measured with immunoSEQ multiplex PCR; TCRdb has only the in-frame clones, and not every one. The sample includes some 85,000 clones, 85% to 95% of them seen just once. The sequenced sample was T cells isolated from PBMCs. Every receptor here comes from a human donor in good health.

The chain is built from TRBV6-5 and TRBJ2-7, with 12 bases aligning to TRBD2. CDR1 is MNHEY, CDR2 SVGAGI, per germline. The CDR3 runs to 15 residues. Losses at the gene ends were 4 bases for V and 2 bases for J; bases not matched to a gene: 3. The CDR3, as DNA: TGTGCCAGCAGTTCCCTAGCGGGAGGGCCCTACGAGCAGTACTTC. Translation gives CASSSLAGGPYEQYF.

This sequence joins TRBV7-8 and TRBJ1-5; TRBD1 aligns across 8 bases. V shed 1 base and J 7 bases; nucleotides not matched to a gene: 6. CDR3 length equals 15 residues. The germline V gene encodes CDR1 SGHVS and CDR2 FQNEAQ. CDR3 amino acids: CASSLGAGGGQPQHF. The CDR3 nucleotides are TGTGCCAGCAGCTTAGGGGCAGGGGGCGGGCAGCCCCAGCATTTT.

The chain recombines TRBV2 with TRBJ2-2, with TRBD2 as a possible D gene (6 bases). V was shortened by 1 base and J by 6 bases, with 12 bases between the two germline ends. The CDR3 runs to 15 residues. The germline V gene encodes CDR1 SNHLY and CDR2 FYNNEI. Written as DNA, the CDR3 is TGTGCCAGCAGTGAAGAGTCGGGGGTGGCCGGGGAGCTGTTTTTT. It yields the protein CASSEESGVAGELFF.

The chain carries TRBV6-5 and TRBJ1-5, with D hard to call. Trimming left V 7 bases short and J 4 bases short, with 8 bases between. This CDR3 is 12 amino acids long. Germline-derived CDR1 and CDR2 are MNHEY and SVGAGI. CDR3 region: CASNEFNQPQHF. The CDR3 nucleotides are TGTGCCAGCAATGAGTTTAATCAGCCCCAGCATTTT.

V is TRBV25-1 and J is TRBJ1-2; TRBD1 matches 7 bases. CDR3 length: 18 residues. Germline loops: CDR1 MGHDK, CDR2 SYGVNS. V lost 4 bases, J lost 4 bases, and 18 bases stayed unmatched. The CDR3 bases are TGTGCCAGCAGTGCTTTTGAGACAGGGCCCACGCTTCTCTATGGCTACACCTTC. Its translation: CASSAFETGPTLLYGYTF.

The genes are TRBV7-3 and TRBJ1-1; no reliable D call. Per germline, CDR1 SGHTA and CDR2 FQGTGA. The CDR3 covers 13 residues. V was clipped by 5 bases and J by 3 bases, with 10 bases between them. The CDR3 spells CASSPLPDTEAFF. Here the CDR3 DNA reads TGTGCCAGCAGCCCCCTGCCAGACACTGAAGCTTTCTTT.

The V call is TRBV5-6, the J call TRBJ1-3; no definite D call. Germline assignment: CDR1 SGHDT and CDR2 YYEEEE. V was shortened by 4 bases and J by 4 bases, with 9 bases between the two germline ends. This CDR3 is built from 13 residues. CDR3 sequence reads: CASSLDSGNTIYF. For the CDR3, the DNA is TGTGCCAGCAGCCTGGACTCAGGAAACACCATATATTTT.

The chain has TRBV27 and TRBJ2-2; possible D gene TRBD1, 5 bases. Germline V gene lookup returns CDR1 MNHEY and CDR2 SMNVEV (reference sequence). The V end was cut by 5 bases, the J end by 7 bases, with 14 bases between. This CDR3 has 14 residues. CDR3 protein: CASSPDSLNGELFF. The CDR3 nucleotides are TGTGCCAGCAGTCCAGACAGTCTCAACGGGGAGCTGTTTTTT.

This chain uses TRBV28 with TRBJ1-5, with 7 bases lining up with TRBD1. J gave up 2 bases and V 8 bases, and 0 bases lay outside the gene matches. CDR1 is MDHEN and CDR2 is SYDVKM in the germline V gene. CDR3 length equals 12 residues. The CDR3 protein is CASGTGNQPQHF. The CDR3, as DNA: TGTGCCAGCGGGACAGGCAATCAGCCCCAGCATTTT.

CDR3 protein: CASSTQGYSNQPQHF. In DNA form, the CDR3 reads TGTGCCAGTAGTACTCAGGGTTACAGCAATCAGCCCCAGCATTTT. The rearrangement uses TRBV19 and TRBJ1-5; TRBD1 is a possible D gene (5 bases). This CDR3 contains 15 residues. Between the trimmed V and J ends, which lost 4 bases and 1 base, there was a span of 11 bases. The germline V gene encodes CDR1 LNHDA and CDR2 SQIVND (reference sequence).

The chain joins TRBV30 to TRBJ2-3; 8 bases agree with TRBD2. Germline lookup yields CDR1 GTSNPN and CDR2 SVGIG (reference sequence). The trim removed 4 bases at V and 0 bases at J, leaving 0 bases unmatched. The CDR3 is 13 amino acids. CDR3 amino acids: CAWTSGSTDTQYF. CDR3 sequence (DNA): TGTGCCTGGACTAGCGGGAGCACAGATACGCAGTATTTT.

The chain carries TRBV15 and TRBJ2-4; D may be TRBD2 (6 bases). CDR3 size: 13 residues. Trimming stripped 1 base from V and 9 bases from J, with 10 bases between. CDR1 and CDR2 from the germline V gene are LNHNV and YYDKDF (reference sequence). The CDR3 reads CATSRGGVGIQYF. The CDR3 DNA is TGTGCCACCAGCAGAGGGGGGGTCGGCATTCAGTACTTC. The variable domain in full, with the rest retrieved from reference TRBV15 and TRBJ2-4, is DAMVIQNPRYQVTQFGKPVTLSCSQTLNHNVMYWYQQKSSQAPKLLFHYYDKDFNNEADTPDNFQSRRPNTSFCFLDIRSPGLGDTAMYLCATSRGGVGIQYFGAGTRLSVL.

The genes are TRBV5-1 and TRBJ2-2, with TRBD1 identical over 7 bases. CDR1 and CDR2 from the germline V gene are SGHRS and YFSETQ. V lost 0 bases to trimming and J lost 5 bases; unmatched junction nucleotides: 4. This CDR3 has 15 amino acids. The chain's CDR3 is CASSLEGGRTGELFF. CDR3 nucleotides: TGCGCCAGCAGCTTGGAAGGGGGCCGAACCGGGGAGCTGTTTTTT.

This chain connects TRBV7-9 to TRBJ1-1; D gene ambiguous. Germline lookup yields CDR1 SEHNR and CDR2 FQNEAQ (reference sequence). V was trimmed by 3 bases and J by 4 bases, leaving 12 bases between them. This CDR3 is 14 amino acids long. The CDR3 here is CASSFPGSGTEAFF. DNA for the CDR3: TGTGCCAGCAGCTTTCCGGGGTCGGGCACTGAAGCTTTCTTT.

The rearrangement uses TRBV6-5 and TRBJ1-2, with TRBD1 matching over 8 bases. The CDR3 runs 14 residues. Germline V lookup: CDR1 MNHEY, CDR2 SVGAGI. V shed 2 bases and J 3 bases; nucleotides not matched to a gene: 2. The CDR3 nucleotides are TGTGCCAGCAGTTACCAGGGGGCTGACTATGGCTACACCTTC. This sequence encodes CASSYQGADYGYTF.